This TCR beta chain was identified during a study of shared clonotypes between healthy human individuals. Background on the study: Used for every donor were three CD4 naive, three CD4 memory, two CD8 naive and one CD8 memory plate. The study's findings and limits: Among non-shared clonotypes, generation probabilities were lower than among those shared by all four donors. The study found about 5% of naive CD4 clonotypes shared across a few donors. Generally, naive subsets came out with larger estimated richness than memory subsets.

Sequencing was performed with immunoSEQ multiplex PCR; in TCRdb, only in-frame clones are kept and a portion is missing. The sample consists of over a million clones, around 76% of them appearing once. With respect to this clone: Its specificity is not known.

Trimming pared 4 bases from V and 3 bases from J, leaving 10 bases between. The CDR3 sequence is 13 residues long. CDR1 MGHRA and CDR2 YSYEKL come from the germline V gene. This clonotype was sampled from a young man in good health. The sequenced material came from memory CD4+ T cells sorted from blood. Subset of the sample: CD45RA-negative fraction. This chain joins TRBV4-1 and TRBJ2-7; D remains unclear. In DNA, the CDR3 is TGCGCCAGCAGCCGGACCCCGGGCTACGAGCAGTACTTC. Translated: CASSRTPGYEQYF.